Presented here are 26 T cell receptor beta chains from one specimen sequenced in a study of Ad26.COV2.S vaccination and SARS-CoV-2 variants. TCRdb's copy holds only in-frame clones and misses some; the assay was immunoSEQ multiplex PCR. The table lists roughly 100,000 clones, less than 85% of them singletons. The source material was peripheral blood, sampled after recovery from COVID-19. The source of these receptors is a human donor who had recovered from COVID-19.

The chain joins TRBV30 to TRBJ1-2; D is undetermined. Trimming left V 4 bases short and J 7 bases short, with 16 bases between. CDR3 size: 13 residues. Germline CDR1 GTSNPN, CDR2 SVGIG (reference sequence). CDR3 sequence reads: CAWTVEVSRGYTF. The CDR3, as DNA: TGTGCCTGGACGGTCGAGGTCTCGCGTGGCTACACCTTC.

This chain joins TRBV29-1 and TRBJ1-2; D not certain. CDR3 length: 13 residues. Trimming cost V 0 bases and J 1 base, with 6 bases left between them. Per the germline V gene, CDR1 is SQVTM and CDR2 is ANQGSEA. This chain's CDR3 is CSVEDGVNYGYTF. The CDR3, as DNA: TGCAGCGTTGAAGATGGTGTTAACTATGGCTACACCTTC.

A single count supports this clone. This chain uses TRBV5-1 with TRBJ2-5; TRBD2 matches 8 bases. Germline CDR1 is SGHRS and CDR2 is YFSETQ. The V gene end was trimmed by 0 bases and the J gene end by 1 base; junction bases not matched to a gene: 2. The CDR3 extends over 15 amino acids. The CDR3 DNA follows: TGCGCCAGCAGCTTGGAGCGGGGGACCCAAGAGACCCAGTACTTC. It yields the protein CASSLERGTQETQYF.

This rearrangement joins TRBV7-9 to TRBJ1-2, with 8 bases matching TRBD1. Germline loops: CDR1 SEHNR, CDR2 FQNEAQ (reference sequence). The J segment lost 7 bases and the V segment lost 4 bases, leaving 11 bases of the junction unmatched. The CDR3 consists of 15 residues. The CDR3 sequence is CASSYLTDREAGYTF. CDR3 DNA sequence: TGTGCCAGCAGCTATCTGACGGACAGGGAAGCTGGCTACACCTTC.

This clone was recorded once. The gene calls are TRBV6-5 and TRBJ2-2; no clear D. This CDR3 region has 13 residues. The V end lost 8 bases, the J end lost 1 base, and 8 bases lay between the germline ends. Germline assignment: CDR1 MNHEY and CDR2 SVGAGI. The CDR3 protein is CASYGLNTGELFF. As DNA, the CDR3 is TGTGCCAGCTACGGCCTGAACACCGGGGAGCTGTTTTTT.

Here the CDR3 DNA reads TGTGCCAGCAGTTTAGTAGCGGGGACCCTTTATGTCCAGTACTTC. Translated: CASSLVAGTLYVQYF. This chain uses TRBV28 with TRBJ2-5; 8 bases agree with TRBD2. This CDR3 region has 15 residues. Germline trimming cut 2 bases from V and 10 bases from J; bases unmatched to any gene: 12. Germline-derived CDR1 and CDR2 are MDHEN and SYDVKM.

The chain recombines TRBV6-1 with TRBJ1-1; D gene uncertain. V shed 7 bases and J shed 1 base, with 7 bases lying between them. CDR1 and CDR2 from the germline V gene are MNHNS and SASEGT. This CDR3 is built from 12 residues. The CDR3 protein is CASNSENTEAFF. CDR3 coding DNA: TGTGCCAGCAACAGTGAGAACACTGAAGCTTTCTTT.

The chain couples TRBV28 to TRBJ2-7; D tentatively fits TRBD1 or TRBD2 (5 bases each). CDR1 and CDR2 (germline): MDHEN, SYDVKM. V lost 4 bases to trimming and J lost 3 bases, with 19 bases between them. The CDR3 covers 16 residues. CDR3 coding DNA: TGTGCCAGCAGTTCTCCCTCCTGGGACGGGCACTACGAGCAGTACTTC. Translated: CASSSPSWDGHYEQYF.

The V gene is TRBV7-2, the J gene TRBJ1-5, with D possibly being TRBD1 (6 bases). This CDR3 has 15 amino acids. V was shortened by 5 bases and J by 1 base, with 12 bases between the two germline ends. Germline CDR1 SGHTA, CDR2 FQGNSA. The CDR3 region has the DNA TGTGCCAGCAGCGTCGCAGGGACAAGCAATCAGCCCCAGCATTTT. Encoded protein: CASSVAGTSNQPQHF.

This chain connects TRBV4-1 to TRBJ2-2, with D possibly matching TRBD2 (5 bases). The germline V gene has CDR1 MGHRA and CDR2 YSYEKL. V lost 4 bases and J 4 bases, leaving 16 bases between the germline ends. This CDR3 spans 16 amino acids. DNA for the CDR3: TGCGCCAGCAGCCCGGGGAGCATTACTGGCACCGGGGAGCTGTTTTTT. Amino acids: CASSPGSITGTGELFF.

V is TRBV24-1 and J is TRBJ1-2; the D gene is possibly TRBD1 (6 bases). The CDR3 runs 16 residues. V lost 5 bases to trimming and J lost 1 base, with 16 bases between them. CDR1 and CDR2 from the germline V gene are KGHDR and SFDVKD. The CDR3 is CATSVGTKKGNYGYTF. The CDR3 DNA follows: TGTGCCACCAGTGTAGGGACAAAAAAAGGTAACTATGGCTACACCTTC.

The genes are TRBV7-3 and TRBJ1-5; 9 bases map to TRBD1. The CDR3 is made up of 20 amino acids. The V gene's germline CDR1 is SGHTA and CDR2 FQGTGA. J gave up 0 bases and V 1 base, and 13 bases lay outside the gene matches. DNA of the CDR3: TGTGCCAGCAGCTTAAACCCGGGGGGACAGGGCAGGGTTAGCAATCAGCCCCAGCATTTT. This gives the protein CASSLNPGGQGRVSNQPQHF.

The J gene is TRBJ2-1, the V gene TRBV6-5; 10 bases fit TRBD2. The CDR3 loop spans 16 amino acids. Unmatched junction bases numbered 12, after V lost 4 bases and J lost 9 bases. CDR1 and CDR2 from the germline V gene are MNHEY and SVGAGI. Written as DNA, the CDR3 is TGTGCCAGCAGTTCGGAAGCGGGGGGGCCGATGGGTGAGCAGTTCTTC. It codes for CASSSEAGGPMGEQFF.

This clone was seen more than once but under ten times. This chain connects TRBV6-5 to TRBJ1-1; D is possibly TRBD1 (5 bases). The V end was cut by 2 bases, the J end by 1 base, with 5 bases between. This CDR3 has 13 residues. CDR1 MNHEY and CDR2 SVGAGI come from the germline V gene. The CDR3 coding sequence is TGTGCCAGCAGTTACGACAGGAACACTGAAGCTTTCTTT. This gives the protein CASSYDRNTEAFF.

The gene calls are TRBV7-2 and TRBJ2-7; 10 positions agree with TRBD1. After removal of 3 bases from V and 4 bases from J, the junction contained 0 bases not matched to a gene. Germline CDR1 reads SGHTA; CDR2 reads FQGNSA. This CDR3 has 13 amino acids. CDR3 nucleotides: TGTGCCAGCAGCTTGGACAGGGGGTACGAGCAGTACTTC. This gives the protein CASSLDRGYEQYF. Full variable domain (rest looked up from reference TRBV7-2 and TRBJ2-7): GAGVSQSPSNKVTEKGKDVELRCDPISGHTALYWYRQSLGQGLEFLIYFQGNSAPDKSGLPSDRFSAERTGGSVSTLTIQRTQQEDSAVYLCASSLDRGYEQYFGPGTRLTVT.

This clone has only one observation. V is TRBV7-9 and J is TRBJ1-4; 8 bases align to TRBD1. This CDR3 is 13 amino acids long. Germline trimming cut 4 bases from V and 7 bases from J; bases unmatched to any gene: 2. Per the germline V gene, CDR1 is SEHNR and CDR2 is FQNEAQ (reference sequence). CDR3 loop: CASSSDRGEKLFF. For the CDR3, the DNA is TGTGCCAGCAGCTCCGACAGGGGTGAAAAACTGTTTTTT.

This clone was found once. This CDR3 reads CASTRDRSYTEAFF. The CDR3 region has the DNA TGTGCCAGCACTCGGGACAGAAGTTACACTGAAGCTTTCTTT. The J gene is TRBJ1-1, the V gene TRBV6-5, with 7 bases matching TRBD1. The CDR3 length is 14 residues. Unmatched junction bases numbered 8, after V lost 7 bases and J lost 3 bases. The germline CDR1 and CDR2 sequences are MNHEY and SVGAGI.

The V gene is TRBV11-2, the J gene TRBJ1-5; 9 bases map to TRBD1. This CDR3 has 13 amino acids. Per germline, CDR1 SGHAT and CDR2 FQNNGV. The J segment lost 8 bases and the V segment lost 5 bases, leaving 4 bases of the junction unmatched. CDR3 amino acids: CASSRGQGEPQHF. CDR3 nucleotides: TGTGCCAGCAGCCGGGGACAGGGCGAGCCCCAGCATTTT.

J is TRBJ2-1 and V is TRBV24-1; no definite D call. This CDR3 comprises 11 residues. V lost 7 bases to trimming and J lost 5 bases, with 5 bases between them. CDR1 KGHDR and CDR2 SFDVKD come from the germline V gene. CDR3 protein: CATRGNNEQFF. DNA of the CDR3: TGTGCCACCAGGGGTAACAATGAGCAGTTCTTC.

The chain recombines TRBV5-6 with TRBJ2-1; D may be TRBD1 or TRBD2 (5 bases each). The V gene's germline CDR1 is SGHDT and CDR2 YYEEEE. The CDR3 runs to 14 residues. V was shortened by 1 base and J by 5 bases, with 10 bases between the two germline ends. The DNA for the CDR3 is TGTGCCAGCAGCTTGTGGGGGTTGAACAATGAGCAGTTCTTC. This encodes CASSLWGLNNEQFF.

The chain couples TRBV7-2 to TRBJ2-3; no definite D call. From germline, CDR1 is SGHTA and CDR2 FQGNSA. V was pared by 1 base and J by 1 base, with 6 bases between. This CDR3 has 14 residues. The CDR3 loop reads CASSLEGGTDTQYF. DNA of the CDR3: TGTGCCAGCAGCTTAGAGGGCGGCACAGATACGCAGTATTTT. Full variable domain (outside the CDR3, taken from reference TRBV7-2 and TRBJ2-3): GAGVSQSPSNKVTEKGKDVELRCDPISGHTALYWYRQSLGQGLEFLIYFQGNSAPDKSGLPSDRFSAERTGGSVSTLTIQRTQQEDSAVYLCASSLEGGTDTQYFGPGTRLTVL.

This clone was seen only a few times. The V gene is TRBV6-1, the J gene TRBJ1-1; perhaps TRBD1 as D (6 bases). The CDR3 length is 13 residues. Germline V lookup: CDR1 MNHNS, CDR2 SASEGT. V lost 1 base to trimming and J lost 6 bases, with 9 bases between them. For the CDR3, the DNA is TGTGCCAGCAGTGAAGAAGGGGGGGCTGAAGCTTTCTTT. This sequence encodes CASSEEGGAEAFF.

V is TRBV7-2 and J is TRBJ1-2; TRBD1 is a possible D gene (5 bases). The V gene's germline CDR1 is SGHTA and CDR2 FQGNSA. Trimming left V 1 base short and J 3 bases short, with 9 bases between. The CDR3 totals 14 residues. In DNA form, the CDR3 reads TGTGCCAGCAGCTTAGGGGGGGGACACTATGGCTACACCTTC. It encodes CASSLGGGHYGYTF.

This rearrangement joins TRBV7-3 to TRBJ2-2; tentatively, D is TRBD1 (7 bases). CDR3 length: 16 residues. Trimming removed 1 base from V and 6 bases from J, with 15 bases in between. The germline V gene has CDR1 SGHTA and CDR2 FQGTGA. CDR3 coding DNA: TGTGCCAGCAGCTTAAGACAGGGCGGGGAATCCGGGGAGCTGTTTTTT. Its protein is CASSLRQGGESGELFF.

This clone was counted between two and nine times. The rearrangement joins TRBV7-6 to TRBJ1-1; 7 bases agree with TRBD1. With 2 bases clipped from V and 7 bases from J, the junction kept 10 bases outside the gene matches. Germline lookup yields CDR1 SGHVS and CDR2 FNYEAQ. This CDR3 region has 15 residues. The CDR3 sequence is CASSLRQGGLNEAFF. DNA for the CDR3: TGTGCCAGCAGCTTACGACAGGGAGGTCTCAATGAAGCTTTCTTT.

The chain employs TRBV2 and TRBJ1-6; 7 bases align to TRBD1. The CDR3 is made up of 14 amino acids. The germline gives CDR1 SNHLY, CDR2 FYNNEI. J lost 11 bases, V lost 4 bases, and 8 bases had no gene match. The CDR3 DNA reads as TGTGCCAGCAGTGCCGACAGGGCGCGCACACCCCTCCACTTT. It is translated as CASSADRARTPLHF.